This T cell receptor (beta chain) was documented in a study of CD8 T cells in Susac syndrome. RNA totalling roughly 0.45 to 1 ug underwent reverse transcription with random hexamers. A single record per CDR3 protein comes from TCRdb applying MiXCR to the immunoSEQ multiplex PCR reads. The table lists 300,000 or so distinct CDR3 sequences, about 91% of them singletons, with roughly 0.064% in the top ten. Sequencing of TCR beta was performed on blood CD8+ and CD4+ T cells. The clonotype originates from a human donor with multiple sclerosis. The sequencing sample was made of CD4+ T cells from PBMCs.

CDR3 DNA: TGTGCCAGCAGTTTGAGAAACGAGCAGTACTTC. As protein: CASSLRNEQYF. The gene calls are TRBV28 and TRBJ2-7, with unresolved D. The CDR3 consists of 11 residues. Germline-derived CDR1 and CDR2 are MDHEN and SYDVKM. V was trimmed by 3 bases and J by 5 bases, leaving 5 bases between them.